The 30 T cell receptor beta chains reported below all come from one sample, sequenced in a study of spatial heterogeneity in lung cancer. From the 5' RACE reads, TCRdb called clonotypes with MiXCR, one entry per CDR3 protein. The table includes about 1,900 distinct CDR3 sequences, 12% detected once. Time point noted: sample taken at primary tumor resection. This material consisted of normal lung tissue next to the tumor, taken at surgery. The receptors shown here come from a female donor with early-stage non-small cell lung cancer.

This clonotype is categorized as medium-sized (0.01 to 0.1%). The chain links TRBV11-1 to TRBJ1-1, with 10 positions matching TRBD1. The CDR3 covers 16 residues. Germline V gene data show CDR1 as SGHAT and CDR2 as FQDESV (reference sequence). V lost 2 bases, J lost 3 bases, and 6 bases stayed unmatched. As DNA, the CDR3 is TGTGCCAGCAGCTTATACCCCGGGACAGGGGACACTGAAGCTTTCTTT. Its protein product is CASSLYPGTGDTEAFF.

This clonotype counts as medium-sized. The V and J genes are TRBV7-2 and TRBJ1-1, with 8 nucleotides matching TRBD1. Germline lookup yields CDR1 SGHTA and CDR2 FQGNSA. V shed 4 bases and J 4 bases; nucleotides not matched to a gene: 5. This CDR3 contains 14 residues. The CDR3: CASSYGQGGTEAFF. CDR3 in DNA: TGTGCCAGCAGCTATGGACAGGGCGGCACTGAAGCTTTCTTT.

This clonotype has ten or more counts. V usage is TRBV24-1 and J usage is TRBJ1-5, with 7 bases fitting TRBD1. The CDR3 totals 18 residues. V lost 0 bases to trimming and J lost 4 bases; unmatched junction nucleotides: 11. Germline CDR1 reads KGHDR; CDR2 reads SFDVKD. CDR3 sequence (DNA): TGTGCCACCAGTGATTTGATTCAGGGGGTGACTCGGAATCAGCCCCAGCATTTT. Protein sequence: CATSDLIQGVTRNQPQHF.

In this sample, this clonotype is large. This chain uses TRBV3-1 with TRBJ2-5; tentatively, D is TRBD2 (6 bases). Germline-derived CDR1 and CDR2 are LGHDT and YNNKEL (reference sequence). The CDR3 spans 14 residues. Trimming left V 3 bases short and J 5 bases short, with 13 bases between. The CDR3 DNA follows: TGTGCCAGCAGCCAGGAAACGGGGAGGGAGACCCAGTACTTC. Protein product: CASSQETGRETQYF.

By frequency in the sample, this clonotype is medium-sized. This chain joins TRBV28 and TRBJ1-2, with D tentatively TRBD1 (5 bases). CDR1 and CDR2 (germline): MDHEN, SYDVKM. Trimming pared 6 bases from V and 7 bases from J, leaving 15 bases between. The CDR3 loop spans 13 amino acids. CDR3 amino acids: CASRFRGASGYTF. Written as DNA, the CDR3 is TGTGCCAGCAGATTCCGTGGGGCCTCTGGCTACACCTTC.

This clonotype is medium-sized. The genes are TRBV20-1 and TRBJ2-5; 9 bases align to TRBD2. V shed 5 bases and J 1 base; nucleotides not matched to a gene: 2. Germline assignment: CDR1 DFQATT and CDR2 SNEGSKA (reference sequence). The CDR3 has 13 residues. The CDR3 nucleotides read TGCAGTGCTTTGACTAGCGGCCAAGAGACCCAGTACTTC. It encodes CSALTSGQETQYF.

This clonotype is medium-sized within its sample. This chain joins TRBV20-1 and TRBJ1-5; 9 positions match TRBD1. The CDR3 totals 13 residues. The germline gives CDR1 DFQATT, CDR2 SNEGSKA (reference sequence). V shed 6 bases and J 3 bases; nucleotides not matched to a gene: 3. For the CDR3, the DNA is TGCAGTGCCCACAGGGGGCCCAATCAGCCCCAGCATTTT. Translating it yields CSAHRGPNQPQHF.

By sample share, this clonotype is medium-sized. J is TRBJ1-2 and V is TRBV4-1; D gene ambiguous. There are 17 residues in the CDR3. The germline CDR1 and CDR2 sequences are MGHRA and YSYEKL. The V gene lost 0 bases and the J gene lost 4 bases, with 18 bases spanning the gap. Written as DNA, the CDR3 is TGCGCCAGCAGCCAAGATCGAAGTAGTAAGCAATTCTATGGCTACACCTTC. It encodes CASSQDRSSKQFYGYTF.

Relative to its sample, this clonotype is large (0.1 to 1%). The rearrangement uses TRBV9 and TRBJ2-1; D is ambiguous. This CDR3 is 13 amino acids long. Germline V lookup: CDR1 SGDLS, CDR2 YYNGEE. Trimming left V 2 bases short and J 5 bases short, with 8 bases between. DNA for the CDR3: TGTGCCAGCAGCGTCGGAGCTAACAATGAGCAGTTCTTC. It encodes CASSVGANNEQFF.

The rearrangement joins TRBV18 to TRBJ2-4, with 14 bases fitting TRBD2. The length of the CDR3 is 15 residues. Germline V lookup: CDR1 KGHSH, CDR2 LQKENI. V gave up 4 bases and J gave up 9 bases; unmatched junction bases: 5. CDR3 sequence (DNA): TGTGCCAGCTCACGTGGGACTAGCGGGAGCAGCATTCAGTACTTC. Protein sequence: CASSRGTSGSSIQYF.

By share, this clonotype ranks as large (0.1 to 1%). The genes are TRBV20-1 and TRBJ2-5, with 10 bases that match TRBD2. Germline CDR1 reads DFQATT; CDR2 reads SNEGSKA (reference sequence). The CDR3 extends over 15 amino acids. After removal of 2 bases from V and 5 bases from J, the junction contained 8 bases not matched to a gene. The CDR3: CSARHAGTSVETQYF. CDR3 in DNA: TGCAGTGCTAGACACGCAGGGACTAGCGTGGAGACCCAGTACTTC.

Relative to its sample, this clonotype is medium-sized. The chain combines TRBV30 with TRBJ1-5; 10 bases map to TRBD1. Unmatched junction bases numbered 4, after V lost 5 bases and J lost 6 bases. The germline CDR1 and CDR2 sequences are GTSNPN and SVGIG (reference sequence). The CDR3 length is 13 residues. The CDR3 coding sequence is TGTGCCTGGTCCGGGACAGGGGTTCAGCCCCAGCATTTT. As protein: CAWSGTGVQPQHF.

The DNA of the CDR3 is TGCGCCAGCAGCCAAGGGGCCATTGGCGCAGCAACCCAGTACTTC. Translation: CASSQGAIGAATQYF. The rearrangement uses TRBV4-1 and TRBJ2-5; D is ambiguous. CDR1 is MGHRA and CDR2 is YSYEKL in the germline V gene. This CDR3 spans 15 amino acids. V was trimmed by 1 base and J by 8 bases, leaving 17 bases between them.

This chain links TRBV18 with TRBJ1-2; D gene unclear. This CDR3 has 13 amino acids. Trimming cost V 3 bases and J 0 bases, with 5 bases left between them. CDR1 KGHSH and CDR2 LQKENI come from the germline V gene. CDR3 in amino acids: CASSPHANYGYTF. The CDR3 coding sequence is TGTGCCAGCTCACCTCATGCTAACTATGGCTACACCTTC.

By frequency in the sample, this clonotype is large. The chain recombines TRBV12-3 or TRBV12-4 with TRBJ2-1; the match to TRBD1 covers 11 bases. This CDR3 region has 14 residues. V lost 5 bases to trimming and J lost 8 bases; unmatched junction nucleotides: 5. The DNA of the CDR3 is TGTGCCAGCAGTCTCCGGGACAGGGGGGATGAGCAGTTCTTC. Translating it yields CASSLRDRGDEQFF.

This clonotype was recorded at least ten times. The chain joins TRBV27 to TRBJ2-1; 8 bases agree with TRBD1. CDR3 length: 13 amino acids. V lost 6 bases, J lost 7 bases, and 5 bases stayed unmatched. CDR1 MNHEY and CDR2 SMNVEV come from the germline V gene (reference sequence). The CDR3 DNA follows: TGTGCCAGCAGGACAGGGGCGACGAATGAGCAGTTCTTC. It is translated as CASRTGATNEQFF.

Sample share makes this clonotype large (0.1 to 1%). V gene TRBV12-3 or TRBV12-4 combines with J gene TRBJ2-5; D is possibly TRBD2 (5 bases). V shed 5 bases and J shed 1 base, with 11 bases lying between them. This CDR3 spans 14 amino acids. CDR3 in DNA: TGTGCCAGCAGTGTACCGGGAACCCAAGAGACCCAGTACTTC. The encoded protein is CASSVPGTQETQYF.

This clonotype is categorized as medium-sized (0.01 to 0.1%). This chain joins TRBV23-1 and TRBJ2-6; 7 positions match TRBD1. TRBV23-1 is an ORF; its function is uncertain. This CDR3 region has 17 residues. The CDR3: CVPRGRYKRPGANVLTF. The CDR3 DNA is TGCGTCCCAAGGGGGCGGTATAAACGCCCTGGGGCCAACGTCCTGACTTTC.

The sample holds one count of this clonotype. The gene calls are TRBV27 and TRBJ1-2; a possible D gene is TRBD1 (5 bases). The V end lost 11 bases, the J end lost 8 bases, and 21 bases lay between the germline ends. The germline gives CDR1 MNHEY, CDR2 SMNVEV (reference sequence). This CDR3 spans 13 amino acids. CDR3 DNA sequence: TGTGCCTCTAAGGGTCCAGGGAGTGGAGGCTACACCTTC. Encoded protein: CASKGPGSGGYTF.

Within the sample, this clonotype is medium-sized (0.01 to 0.1%). V and J are TRBV20-1 and TRBJ1-2, with a tentative D call TRBD1 (6 bases). The CDR3 is made up of 13 amino acids. Per the germline V gene, CDR1 is DFQATT and CDR2 is SNEGSKA (reference sequence). V was shortened by 4 bases and J by 3 bases, with 12 bases between the two germline ends. The CDR3 reads CSAIPQGDYGYTF. In DNA, the CDR3 is TGCAGTGCTATTCCACAGGGAGACTATGGCTACACCTTC.

The chain employs TRBV27 and TRBJ2-3; D may be TRBD1 (6 bases). Germline CDR1 reads MNHEY; CDR2 reads SMNVEV (reference sequence). The CDR3 extends over 14 amino acids. V lost 3 bases to trimming and J lost 2 bases, with 9 bases between them. The DNA for the CDR3 is TGTGCCAGCAGTTTGACAGGCCACACAGATACGCAGTATTTT. Its protein product is CASSLTGHTDTQYF.

This clonotype is classed as large. The J gene is TRBJ2-1, the V gene TRBV10-3, with 11 bases fitting TRBD2. Trimming took 6 bases from V and 7 from J; bases not matched to a gene: 2. CDR3 length: 13 residues. The germline V gene has CDR1 ENHRY and CDR2 SYGVKD. The CDR3 region is CAIRGLAENEQFF. The DNA for the CDR3 is TGTGCCATCAGGGGACTAGCGGAGAATGAGCAGTTCTTC.

This clonotype ranks as medium-sized. This chain connects TRBV5-1 to TRBJ2-3; weak D call: TRBD2 (5 bases). The CDR3 is made up of 15 amino acids. Germline V gene sequence: CDR1 SGHRS, CDR2 YFSETQ. Trimming removed 5 bases from V and 2 bases from J, with 15 bases in between. The CDR3 nucleotides read TGCGCCAGCAGGCTAGGAGCGCGGGCCACAGATACGCAGTATTTT. Its translation is CASRLGARATDTQYF. Full variable domain (rest looked up from reference TRBV5-1 and TRBJ2-3): KAGVTQTPRYLIKTRGQQVTLSCSPISGHRSVSWYQQTPGQGLQFLFEYFSETQRNKGNFPGRFSGRQFSNSRSEMNVSTLELGDSALYLCASRLGARATDTQYFGPGTRLTVL.

This clonotype was counted many times. The chain combines TRBV20-1 with TRBJ2-3; TRBD2 matches at 9 bases. The CDR3 runs 15 residues. Germline-derived CDR1 and CDR2 are DFQATT and SNEGSKA (reference sequence). J lost 4 bases, V lost 4 bases, and 9 bases had no gene match. The CDR3 loop reads CSAMSYSGSADTQYF. CDR3 coding DNA: TGCAGTGCTATGAGCTATAGCGGGAGCGCAGATACGCAGTATTTT.

The rearrangement links TRBV9 to TRBJ1-2; perhaps TRBD1 as D (6 bases). The germline V gene encodes CDR1 SGDLS and CDR2 YYNGEE. This CDR3 is built from 13 residues. V shed 2 bases and J shed 5 bases, with 10 bases lying between them. The CDR3 DNA sequence: TGTGCCAGCAGCGTTGACCAGGGGTATGGCTACACCTTC. Its translation: CASSVDQGYGYTF.

This sequence joins TRBV6-2 or TRBV6-3 and TRBJ1-2; D may be TRBD1 (5 bases). The germline gives CDR1 MNHEY, CDR2 SVGEGT. The CDR3 is made up of 14 amino acids. Trimming shortened V by 6 bases and J by 4 bases, and 15 bases separated the two germline ends. CDR3 DNA: TGTGCCAGCAGCCCCAAGGGGATCAGCTATGGCTACACCTTC. It translates to CASSPKGISYGYTF.

This clonotype is medium-sized (0.01 to 0.1%) within its sample. This chain joins TRBV28 and TRBJ2-5; 9 bases fit TRBD1. Trimming took 7 bases from V and 4 from J; bases not matched to a gene: 10. Germline values: CDR1 MDHEN, CDR2 SYDVKM. The CDR3 length is 15 residues. The CDR3 nucleotides read TGTGCCAGCAAAACAGGGGGCCTTTCGTCAGAGACCCAGTACTTC. Translated, it gives CASKTGGLSSETQYF.

Relative to its sample, this clonotype is medium-sized. The V and J genes are TRBV27 and TRBJ2-2; 11 bases match TRBD2. The length of the CDR3 is 14 residues. The V gene end was trimmed by 3 bases and the J gene end by 7 bases; junction bases not matched to a gene: 1. The germline V gene has CDR1 MNHEY and CDR2 SMNVEV (reference sequence). The CDR3 DNA is TGTGCCAGCAGTTTGGGACTAGCGGTCGGGGAGCTGTTTTTT. This gives the protein CASSLGLAVGELFF.

This clonotype is large within its sample. The J gene is TRBJ1-4, the V gene TRBV20-1; 7 bases are a match to TRBD1. Germline loops: CDR1 DFQATT, CDR2 SNEGSKA (reference sequence). V was clipped by 2 bases and J by 5 bases; unmatched bases: 5. The CDR3 is 14 amino acids. CDR3: CSARPGQPNEKLFF. The CDR3 bases are TGCAGTGCTAGACCGGGACAGCCGAATGAAAAACTGTTTTTT.

By proportion, this clonotype is medium-sized (0.01 to 0.1%). The chain is built from TRBV28 and TRBJ2-2; 9 positions match TRBD2. This CDR3 is 17 amino acids long. Germline CDR1 and CDR2: MDHEN and SYDVKM. Trimming took 6 bases from V and 2 from J; bases not matched to a gene: 10. CDR3 in DNA: TGTGCCAGCAGACGACCTAGCGGGGCCCTCAACACCGGGGAGCTGTTTTTT. Its protein product is CASRRPSGALNTGELFF.